This TCR beta chain was captured in a study of blood T cell repertoires in COVID-19 (TCRdb year 2020). Regarding the research as a whole: Collaborator samples came from the United States, Italy and Spain and covered acute and convalescent phases of COVID-19. Deeply sampled blood TCRbeta repertoires from subjects exposed to, actively infected with, or recovered from COVID-19 were included in the dataset. The prospective study material was composed of cDNA or gDNA derived from T cells, B-cell-depleted T cells, or PBMCs. The samples were drawn from the first 160 participants of the ongoing ImmuneRACE study and from 1,254 subjects provided by 6 global collaborators. Where HLA class I and class II types were available, the types were taken from metadata supplied by the sample provider, not from assay-based typing. A freely available public database, intended as a resource for researchers studying the immune response to SARS-CoV-2, is where the repertoires were released. Sample metadata almost always included a de-identified subject ID, COVID-19 status, age in years and sex. Beyond this particular receptor, the publication reports: Clinical and demographic metadata were provided uncurated, with the amount varying by source and participant.

The immunoSEQ Assay, a bias-controlled multiplex PCR, was used to amplify TCRbeta CDR3 regions from genomic DNA. In the authors' own workflow: The number of nucleated cells in each sample was estimated from the amplification of reference gene primers within the assay. Sequence reads were collapsed and filtered to measure the absolute abundance of every unique TCRbeta CDR3 rearrangement. For each sample, productive Simpson clonality was calculated as the square root of Simpson's diversity index over productive rearrangements. TCRdb retrieved this table from immuneACCESS and kept in-frame rearrangements only. Not all clones are present; in checked studies, unresolved V genes account for under half, and no reason is known for the remainder. V and J calls and clone size are as listed in that table; D and trimming were resolved from the DNA. The table for this sample lists more than 200,000 clones; more than 75% of them were counted only once. The ten biggest clones cover approximately 7.4% of the sample.

V has 6 bases trimmed and J has 8 bases trimmed; junction bases matching no gene number 11. The CDR3 starts with the cysteine, ends with the phenylalanine, and has 14 residues. The only DNA kept is the CDR3, 42 bases in frame from the first base. Via the germline V gene (reference sequence), CDR1 is SEHNR and CDR2 FQNEAQ. Comments on this clone: Its antigen has not been determined. No base quality values were provided; no much bigger clone lies one nucleotide off.

In the prospective study, participants were roughly 18 to 100 years old, resided in fewer than 25 geographic areas of the United States, and were enrolled through a virtual design. In the prospective study, cohorts were assigned on the basis of participant-reported clinical history obtained from a screening survey and a study questionnaire. Each participant in the prospective study had whole blood, serum and a nasopharyngeal or oropharyngeal swab collected by mobile phlebotomists. Additional blood draws and questionnaires over an approximately two-month period could optionally be provided by prospective study participants. Before DNA extraction, prospective study blood samples were shipped either frozen or at room temperature.

Sequencing was done on a sample of PBMCs or T cells enriched from blood (not recorded which). The receptor chain draws on TRBV7-9 and TRBJ1-2, and 8 bases in between align with TRBD1. This receptor was identified in a woman aged 40-49 years with acute COVID-19. The CDR3: CASSPPGGVEGYTF. DNA sequence: TGTGCCAGCAGTCCACCAGGGGGCGTTGAGGGCTACACCTTC.